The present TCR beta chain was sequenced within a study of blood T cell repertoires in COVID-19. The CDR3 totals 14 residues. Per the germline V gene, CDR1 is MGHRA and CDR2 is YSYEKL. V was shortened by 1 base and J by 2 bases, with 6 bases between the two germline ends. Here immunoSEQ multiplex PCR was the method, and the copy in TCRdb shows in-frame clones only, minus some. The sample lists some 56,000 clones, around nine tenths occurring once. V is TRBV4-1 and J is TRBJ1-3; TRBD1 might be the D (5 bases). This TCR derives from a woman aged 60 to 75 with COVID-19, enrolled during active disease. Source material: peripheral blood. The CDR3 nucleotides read TGCGCCAGCAGCCAAGTAGGGGCTGGAAACACCATATATTTT. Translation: CASSQVGAGNTIYF.